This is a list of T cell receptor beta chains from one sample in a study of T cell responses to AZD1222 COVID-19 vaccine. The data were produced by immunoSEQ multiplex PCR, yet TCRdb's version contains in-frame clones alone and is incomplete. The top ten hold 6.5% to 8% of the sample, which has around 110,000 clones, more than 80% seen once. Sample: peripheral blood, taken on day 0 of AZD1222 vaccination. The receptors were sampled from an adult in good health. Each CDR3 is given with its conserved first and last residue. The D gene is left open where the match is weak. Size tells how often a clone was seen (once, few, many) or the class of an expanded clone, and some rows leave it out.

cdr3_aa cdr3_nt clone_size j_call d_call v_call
CASSLSRREETQYF TGTGCCAGCAGTTTATCGAGGAGGGAAGAGACCCAGTACTTC few TRBJ2-5 NA TRBV27
CASSVELLAANTGELFF TGTGCCAGCAGCGTCGAACTTCTAGCGGCGAACACCGGGGAGCTGTTTTTT NA TRBJ2-2 TRBD2 TRBV5-4
CASSDRRAGELFF TGTGCCAGCAGTGATCGTAGGGCCGGGGAGCTGTTTTTT NA TRBJ2-2 NA TRBV6-4
CSVVGLAVDNEQFF TGCAGCGTTGTCGGGCTAGCGGTGGACAATGAGCAGTTCTTC NA TRBJ2-1 TRBD2 TRBV29-1
CASSPGGRGDYEQYF TGTGCCAGCAGCCCCGGTGGAAGGGGGGACTACGAGCAGTACTTC NA TRBJ2-7 NA TRBV5-4
CASSIGGGDYGYTF TGTGCCAGCAGCATAGGAGGAGGCGACTATGGCTACACCTTC NA TRBJ1-2 NA TRBV11-3
CASSLSGTGHYNEQFF TGTGCCAGCAGCCTGTCCGGGACAGGACACTACAATGAGCAGTTCTTC once TRBJ2-1 TRBD1 TRBV7-2
CASSPSSGTIYF TGTGCCAGCAGTCCCTCTTCGGGCACCATATATTTT NA TRBJ1-3 NA TRBV12-3/TRBV12-4
CASSQDAPILANYGYTF TGTGCCAGCAGCCAAGATGCCCCTATCCTAGCGAACTATGGCTACACCTTC NA TRBJ1-2 NA TRBV14
CASSYYQYEQYF TGTGCCAGCAGTTATTACCAGTACGAGCAGTACTTC NA TRBJ2-7 NA TRBV6-2/TRBV6-3
CASSLAQILAGAGEQFF TGCGCCAGCAGCTTGGCCCAGATCCTAGCGGGAGCTGGTGAGCAGTTCTTC NA TRBJ2-1 TRBD2 TRBV5-1
CASSYGQPPSGNTIYF TGTGCCAGCAGTTACGGACAGCCCCCCTCTGGAAACACCATATATTTT NA TRBJ1-3 NA TRBV6-5
CASGPGPGLNTEAFF TGCGCCAGCGGACCCGGCCCAGGGTTGAACACTGAAGCTTTCTTT NA TRBJ1-1 NA TRBV5-1
CASNREYDYEQYF TGTGCTTCAAACCGGGAGTACGACTACGAGCAGTACTTC few TRBJ2-7 NA TRBV12-5
CASSLEPGANQPQHF TGCGCCAGCAGCTTGGAACCGGGTGCCAATCAGCCCCAGCATTTT NA TRBJ1-5 NA TRBV5-1
CASTRTLGDTEAFF TGTGCCAGCACCCGTACACTGGGGGACACTGAAGCTTTCTTT NA TRBJ1-1 NA TRBV14
CASSPGTSGTFIEQFF TGTGCCAGCAGTCCGGGGACTAGCGGCACCTTCATTGAGCAGTTCTTC NA TRBJ2-1 TRBD2 TRBV28
CASSQVGASGTTHEQFF TGCGCCAGCAGCCAAGTAGGTGCTAGCGGGACAACCCATGAGCAGTTCTTC NA TRBJ2-1 TRBD2 TRBV4-3
CASSLVVAGETQYF TGTGCCAGCAGCTTAGTAGTAGCAGGAGAGACCCAGTACTTC NA TRBJ2-5 NA TRBV7-2
CASSLGTSWNEQFF TGTGCCAGCAGCTTAGGAACTAGTTGGAATGAGCAGTTCTTC NA TRBJ2-1 NA TRBV7-8
CASSAGQGARGYTF TGCGCCAGCAGCGCGGGACAGGGGGCTAGGGGCTACACCTTC NA TRBJ1-2 TRBD1 TRBV5-1
CASRDSGNYGYTF TGTGCCAGCAGGGACAGCGGTAACTATGGCTACACCTTC few TRBJ1-2 NA TRBV2
CASSPRRESLGGELFF TGTGCCAGCTCACCACGGCGGGAGTCCCTCGGCGGGGAGCTGTTTTTT NA TRBJ2-2 TRBD2 TRBV18
CASSFRSGTESAEAFF TGCGCCAGCAGCTTTCGTTCCGGGACGGAGTCCGCTGAAGCTTTCTTT NA TRBJ1-1 NA TRBV5-1
CASSYRRSNEKLFF TGTGCCAGCAGTTACAGGAGGTCTAATGAAAAACTGTTTTTT NA TRBJ1-4 NA TRBV6-6
CASRRQGETDTQYF TGTGCCAGCAGACGACAGGGTGAGACAGATACGCAGTATTTT NA TRBJ2-3 TRBD1 TRBV3-1/TRBV3-2
CASSPRDRGPLLNTGELFF TGTGCCAGCAGCCCCCGGGACAGGGGTCCTCTTTTAAACACCGGGGAGCTGTTTTTT NA TRBJ2-2 TRBD1 TRBV7-3
CASSHGGTATYEQYF TGTGCCAGCAGCCACGGAGGGACTGCCACCTACGAGCAGTACTTC NA TRBJ2-7 NA TRBV3-1/TRBV3-2
CATSDRGRLKGYNEQFF TGTGCCACCAGTGACCGAGGGAGACTTAAGGGATACAATGAGCAGTTCTTC NA TRBJ2-1 NA TRBV24-1
CASSLIRWGTDTQYF TGTGCCAGCAGCTTAATCCGCTGGGGTACAGATACGCAGTATTTT NA TRBJ2-3 NA TRBV7-8
CASSLDRGDEAFF TGTGCCAGTAGTCTTGACAGGGGAGATGAAGCTTTCTTT once TRBJ1-1 TRBD1 TRBV19
CASSIPTGAAAERPQHF TGTGCCAGTAGTATACCGACAGGGGCTGCCGCCGAACGGCCCCAGCATTTT NA TRBJ1-5 TRBD1 TRBV19
CASSSTIGLAGGYNEQFF TGTGCCAGCAGTTCTACAATCGGCCTAGCGGGAGGGTACAATGAGCAGTTCTTC NA TRBJ2-1 TRBD2 TRBV27
CASSGTARGSYNEQFF TGCGCCAGCAGCGGGACCGCCCGAGGCTCCTACAATGAGCAGTTCTTC NA TRBJ2-1 NA TRBV5-1
CASSQDRRGLAGGPRDTQYF TGTGCCAGCAGCCAAGACAGGCGAGGACTAGCGGGAGGGCCGAGAGATACGCAGTATTTT NA TRBJ2-3 TRBD2 TRBV14
CASSPGQENYGYTF TGTGCCAGCAGCCCGGGACAGGAGAACTATGGCTACACCTTC few TRBJ1-2 TRBD1 TRBV28
CASTDSTLAVYGYTF TGTGCCAGCACCGACTCTACCCTAGCGGTCTATGGCTACACCTTC NA TRBJ1-2 NA TRBV6-6
CASSSRRTNTGELFF TGTGCCAGCAGCTCCAGGCGGACGAACACCGGGGAGCTGTTTTTT NA TRBJ2-2 NA TRBV7-2
CASSLGGGPETQYF TGTGCCAGCAGCTTAGGGGGAGGGCCAGAGACCCAGTACTTC NA TRBJ2-5 TRBD2 TRBV7-6
CASSLREAQETQYF TGTGCCAGCAGCTTGCGGGAGGCACAAGAGACCCAGTACTTC NA TRBJ2-5 TRBD2 TRBV5-4
CAWTSKGLAGGLQYF TGTGCCTGGACCTCGAAGGGACTAGCGGGAGGGCTTCAGTACTTC few TRBJ2-7 TRBD2 TRBV30
CALERGSSYNEQFF TGTGCGCTGGAGAGGGGATCGAGCTACAATGAGCAGTTCTTC once TRBJ2-1 NA TRBV30
CASSFLGAAGEKLFF TGTGCCAGCAGTTTCCTCGGTGCGGCGGGAGAAAAACTGTTTTTT NA TRBJ1-4 NA TRBV27
CASSLDRTTRTGTEAFF TGTGCCAGCAGCTTAGATCGGACGACTAGGACGGGCACTGAAGCTTTCTTT once TRBJ1-1 NA TRBV11-2
CASSPNLPVPLSSGNTIYF TGTGCCAGCTCTCCAAATCTGCCGGTCCCTCTCTCCTCTGGAAACACCATATATTTT NA TRBJ1-3 NA TRBV18
CASTPTLAPVYNEQFF TGTGCCAGTACCCCCACGCTAGCGCCGGTCTACAATGAGCAGTTCTTC NA TRBJ2-1 NA TRBV19
CASSQGERTSYEQYF TGTGCCAGCAGCCAGGGCGAGCGGACCAGCTACGAGCAGTACTTC NA TRBJ2-7 NA TRBV4-2